Each of the 22 T cell receptor beta chains below was sequenced from the same sample in a study of T cells in women clearing cervical HPV infection. Some clones are missing from TCRdb's copy, which holds only in-frame ones; the method was immunoSEQ multiplex PCR. The repertoire shows about 20,000 clones; the top ten hold more than 10%. Sequencing input: blood buffy coat. Receptor source: a woman between 18 and 75 years old with a cervical HPV16 infection that either progressed to CIN3+ or cleared (not recorded which).

As concerns this clone: The missing CDR3 end, 3 residues past where the read stops, is filled in from the germline J gene. J is TRBJ2-7 and V is TRBV5-1; 9 nucleotides agree with TRBD2. This CDR3 contains 16 residues. The V segment lost 4 bases and the J segment 5 bases; nucleotides outside the gene matches: 13. Germline V CDR1 and CDR2: SGHRS, YFSETQ. The CDR3 sequence: CASSRDLGAGGDEQYF. CDR3 DNA (partial): TGCGCCAGCAGCAGAGACTTGGGGGCGGGGGGGGACGAG. Filled out from reference TRBV5-1 and TRBJ2-7, the complete variable domain reads KAGVTQTPRYLIKTRGQQVTLSCSPISGHRSVSWYQQTPGQGLQFLFEYFSETQRNKGNFPGRFSGRQFSNSRSEMNVSTLELGDSALYLCASSRDLGAGGDEQYFGPGTRLTVT.

To note about this clone: Sequence at one end of the junction differs from germline and may be a read error. Read coverage stops 3 residues before the CDR3 terminus; the germline J gene supplies the remainder. The V and J genes are TRBV7-1 and TRBJ2-3, with TRBD2 matching 13 bases. Being an ORF, TRBV7-1 has a function that is uncertain. CDR3 length equals 21 residues. Here the CDR3 reads CASSSAWVLTSGGDRQETQYF. The DNA read from the CDR3 is TGTGCCAGCAGTTCAGCGTGGGTCTTAACTAGCGGGGGGGATAGGCAAGAGACG.

Partial CDR3 DNA: TGTGCCAGCAGTTCAGGGACTAGCGGGCGGGATACG. It yields the protein CASSSGTSGRDT. The whole CDR3 protein reads CASSSGTSGRDTQYF. This sequence joins TRBV7-7 and TRBJ2-3, with TRBD2 matching 12 bases. The read ends 3 residues early relative to the CDR3; the germline J gene fills the gap. The ends lost 6 bases at V and 6 bases at J; junction bases unmatched: 7. This CDR3 has 15 residues. Germline CDR1 reads SSHAT; CDR2 reads FNYEAQ (reference sequence).

On this clone itself: The sequenced fragment ends 3 residues before the CDR3 boundary, so the rest is inferred from the germline J gene. The V call is TRBV7-3, the J call TRBJ2-2; 7 nucleotides agree with TRBD1. Germline V gives CDR1 SGHTA, CDR2 FQGTGA. CDR3 length: 16 residues. Trimming cost V 5 bases and J 1 base; bases outside gene matches: 7. Incomplete CDR3 DNA: TGTGCCAGCAGCCTCTTTGGGACAGAGAACACCGGGGAG. This encodes CASSLFGTENTGE. The full CDR3 is CASSLFGTENTGELFF.

CDR3 region: CASSKTGNTEAFF. The CDR3 DNA, read in part, is TGTGCCAGTAGTAAGACAGGGAACACTGAA. The V gene is TRBV19, the J gene TRBJ1-1; a weak D match, TRBD1 (6 bases). The read terminates 3 residues ahead of where the CDR3 ends, so the germline J gene completes it. There are 13 residues in the CDR3. V was trimmed by 4 bases and J by 1 base, leaving 7 bases between them. Germline CDR1 and CDR2: LNHDA and SQIVND (reference sequence).

As concerns this clone: With the read ending 3 residues before the CDR3 end, the germline J gene is used to fill in that end. The rearrangement links TRBV19 to TRBJ2-2; 13 bases map to TRBD2. This CDR3 is built from 17 residues. Germline V gene sequence: CDR1 LNHDA, CDR2 SQIVND (reference sequence). V lost 4 bases and J lost 4; bases outside the gene matches: 6. The CDR3 loop is CASSTQWTSGGTGELFF. The CDR3 bases that were read are TGTGCCAGTAGTACTCAGTGGACTAGCGGGGGCACCGGGGAG.

By frequency, this clone is medium-sized. The CDR3 goes on 3 residues after the read ends, and that part is filled in from the germline J gene. This chain joins TRBV14 and TRBJ2-2; possibly TRBD2 for D (6 bases). Germline-derived CDR1 and CDR2 are SGHDN and FVKESK. The CDR3 is 19 residues long. V was cut by 0 bases and J by 5 bases, with 22 bases left in between. Partial CDR3 DNA: TGTGCCAGCAGCCAAGAATTTCCGGGACTCAGCAGGGTGACCGGGGAG. Protein: CASSQEFPGLSRVTGE. The whole CDR3 sequence reads CASSQEFPGLSRVTGELFF.

For this clone: The read halts 3 residues ahead of the CDR3 end, with the missing end drawn from the germline J gene. The gene calls are TRBV12-3 or TRBV12-4 and TRBJ1-5; D uncertain. Trimming removed 2 bases from V and 9 bases from J, with 8 bases in between. CDR3 length: 12 residues. The part of the CDR3 DNA that was read is TGTGCCAGCAGTTTAAAGGTACCGCCC. Its translation is CASSLKVPP. The entire CDR3 protein reads CASSLKVPPQHF.

As regards this clone: The sequence runs out 3 residues before the end of the CDR3; the remainder is reconstructed from the germline J gene. The chain links TRBV28 to TRBJ2-7; D call uncertain. Trimming shortened V by 3 bases and J by 6 bases, and 9 bases separated the two germline ends. The CDR3 runs 12 residues. Germline CDR1 and CDR2: MDHEN and SYDVKM. The CDR3 loop is CASSLSKGEQYF. The CDR3 bases that were read are TGTGCCAGCAGTTTGTCTAAGGGCGAG.

Turning to this clone: The CDR3 end lies 3 residues beyond the end of the read and is filled in from the germline J gene. The chain couples TRBV12-3 or TRBV12-4 to TRBJ2-5; 8 bases are shared with TRBD1. J gave up 5 bases and V 5 bases, and 4 bases lay outside the gene matches. CDR3 length: 13 residues. The CDR3 DNA, read in part, is TGTGCCAGCAGTGGACAGGGTTGGGAGACC. This sequence encodes CASSGQGWET. The whole CDR3 is CASSGQGWETQYF.

Notes on this clone: The read halts 3 residues ahead of the CDR3 end, with the missing end drawn from the germline J gene. This chain joins TRBV20-1 and TRBJ1-2, with D possibly being TRBD1 (5 bases). The CDR3 runs 14 residues. Germline V gene data show CDR1 as DFQATT and CDR2 as SNEGSKA (reference sequence). The V gene lost 2 bases and the J gene lost 6 bases, with 16 bases spanning the gap. The sequenced part of the CDR3 DNA is TGCAGTGCTAGACCCCCGGGACTGGGGAATGGC. Amino acids: CSARPPGLGNG. The CDR3 in full is CSARPPGLGNGYTF.

The DNA read from the CDR3 is TGCGCCAGCAGCTTAGCGGGGGGGCCCACAGATACG. Translated, it gives CASSLAGGPTDT. The entire CDR3 is CASSLAGGPTDTQYF. The J gene is TRBJ2-3, the V gene TRBV5-1; TRBD2 aligns across 10 bases. The sequence runs out 3 residues before the end of the CDR3; the remainder is reconstructed from the germline J gene. CDR3 length: 15 residues. Per germline, CDR1 SGHRS and CDR2 YFSETQ. The ends lost 2 bases at V and 2 bases at J; junction bases unmatched: 2.

Notes on this clone: The CDR3 end falls 3 residues outside the read, so it is completed with the germline J gene. V usage is TRBV30 and J usage is TRBJ2-2, with a weak D call TRBD1 (5 bases). Germline V gives CDR1 GTSNPN, CDR2 SVGIG (reference sequence). This CDR3 is 15 amino acids long. CDR3 DNA, as far as it was read: TGTGCCTGCCCTCCCCAGGGTCACTATAATTCACCG. As protein: CACPPQGHYNSP. The whole CDR3 sequence is CACPPQGHYNSPLFF.

As regards this clone: Coverage ceases 3 residues before the CDR3 finishes, and the germline J gene fills in the end. V usage is TRBV19 and J usage is TRBJ2-3; TRBD1 is a possible D gene (6 bases). The CDR3 contains 12 residues. Per germline, CDR1 LNHDA and CDR2 SQIVND (reference sequence). CDR3 in amino acids: CASGPKGETQYF. Partial CDR3 DNA: TGTGCCAGTGGACCGAAGGGGGAGACG. The whole variable domain, filled in from reference TRBV19 and TRBJ2-3, reads DGGITQSPKYLFRKEGQNVTLSCEQNLNHDAMYWYRQDPGQGLRLIYYSQIVNDFQKGDIAEGYSVSREKKESFPLTVTSAQKNPTAFYLCASGPKGETQYFGPGTRLTVL.

This clone is labeled medium-sized (0.01 to 0.1%) based on frequency. The read terminates 3 residues ahead of where the CDR3 ends, so the germline J gene completes it. The chain is built from TRBV10-3 and TRBJ1-6; TRBD1 aligns across 7 bases. The germline V gene has CDR1 ENHRY and CDR2 SYGVKD. The trim removed 0 bases at V and 7 bases at J, leaving 3 bases unmatched. This CDR3 has 15 amino acids. The sequenced part of the CDR3 DNA is TGTGCCATCAGTGAGTCTGACAGGGAGAATTCACCC. This codes for CAISESDRENSP. The whole CDR3 protein reads CAISESDRENSPLHF.

Turning to this clone: The read comes to an end 3 residues before the CDR3 does, leaving the germline J gene to fill in the end. The chain is built from TRBV3-1 (or the pseudogene TRBV3-2) and TRBJ2-5; D is perhaps TRBD2 (6 bases). The CDR3 is 15 amino acids. Trimming left V 1 base short and J 4 bases short, with 13 bases between. The germline gives CDR1 LGHDT, CDR2 YNNKEL (reference sequence). CDR3 sequence: CASSQGPGEGETQYF. The CDR3 DNA, read in part, is TGTGCCAGCAGCCAAGGCCCGGGGGAAGGAGAGACC.

Comments on this clone: The sequence runs out 3 residues before the end of the CDR3; the remainder is reconstructed from the germline J gene. The V and J genes are TRBV18 and TRBJ2-1; 7 bases are a match to TRBD1. The V gene's germline CDR1 is KGHSH and CDR2 LQKENI. The CDR3 has 14 residues. The V segment lost 4 bases and the J segment 7 bases; nucleotides outside the gene matches: 7. The DNA read from the CDR3 is TGTGCCAGCTCACTCCGGGACAGCACGAATGAG. Its protein is CASSLRDSTNE. Given in full, the CDR3 is CASSLRDSTNEQFF. Based on the CDR3 plus reference TRBV18 and TRBJ2-1, the full variable domain is NAGVMQNPRHLVRRRGQEARLRCSPMKGHSHVYWYRQLPEEGLKFMVYLQKENIIDESGMPKERFSAEFPKEGPSILRIQQVVRGDSAAYFCASSLRDSTNEQFFGPGTRLTVL.

Comments on this clone: The read comes to an end 3 residues before the CDR3 does, leaving the germline J gene to fill in the end. The chain has TRBV12-5 and TRBJ2-1, with a tentative D call TRBD2 (5 bases). V shed 3 bases and J shed 8 bases, with 17 bases lying between them. Looked up from germline, CDR1 is LGHNT and CDR2 is FRNRAP. The CDR3 spans 15 residues. The CDR3 DNA, read in part, is TGTGCTAGTGGTTTTGCTAAGACTACTTTCGATGAG. As protein: CASGFAKTTFDE. The entire CDR3 reads CASGFAKTTFDEQFF.

About this clone itself: The DNA ends 3 residues before the CDR3 does, and the rest of the CDR3 is filled in from the germline J gene. This sequence joins TRBV18 and TRBJ1-1; D gene unclear. This CDR3 region has 13 residues. CDR1 KGHSH and CDR2 LQKENI come from the germline V gene. Trimming removed 2 bases from V and 6 bases from J, with 10 bases in between. The CDR3 here is CASSPGLSAEAFF. Incomplete CDR3 DNA: TGTGCCAGCTCACCAGGCTTATCCGCTGAA.

Partial CDR3 DNA: TGTGCCAGCAGCTTAGACAGGGGCACAGATACG. This translates into CASSLDRGTDT. The full CDR3 is CASSLDRGTDTQYF. The J gene is TRBJ2-3, the V gene TRBV11-2; D possibly corresponds to TRBD1 (5 bases). The CDR3 end falls 3 residues outside the read, so it is completed with the germline J gene. The CDR3 has 14 residues. Germline CDR1 SGHAT, CDR2 FQNNGV. V was trimmed by 0 bases and J by 1 base, leaving 5 bases between them.

For this clone: Read coverage stops 3 residues before the CDR3 terminus; the germline J gene supplies the remainder. This sequence joins TRBV5-1 and TRBJ1-1, with D possibly being TRBD1 (5 bases). Trimming shortened V by 5 bases and J by 1 base, and 12 bases separated the two germline ends. The CDR3 has 14 amino acids. CDR1 SGHRS and CDR2 YFSETQ come from the germline V gene. CDR3 DNA, as far as it was read: TGCGCCAGCAGTTTCCGGGACTCGAACACTGAA. Translation: CASSFRDSNTE. The CDR3 in full is CASSFRDSNTEAFF.

Details on this clone: The read stops 3 residues short of the end of the CDR3; the missing end is completed from the germline J gene. V is TRBV5-1 and J is TRBJ2-1; 12 bases match TRBD2. Germline-derived CDR1 and CDR2 are SGHRS and YFSETQ. The CDR3 contains 16 residues. The ends lost 4 bases at V and 7 bases at J; junction bases unmatched: 9. The CDR3 loop reads CASSPLAGGPLNEQFF. Partial CDR3 DNA: TGCGCCAGCAGCCCCCTAGCGGGAGGGCCCCTGAATGAG.